The sequence of this TCR beta chain was determined in a study of spatial heterogeneity in lung cancer. A single record per CDR3 protein comes from TCRdb applying MiXCR to the 5' RACE reads. The table has about 120,000 distinct CDR3 sequences, less than 15% seen once; the top ten hold approximately 17%. The CDR3 is 14 amino acids. Germline V CDR1 and CDR2: SGHAT, FQNNGV. After removal of 4 bases from V and 6 bases from J, the junction contained 5 bases not matched to a gene. Described time point: blood at routine non-recurrence follow-up after resection. Without sorting, whole RNA was sequenced from tumor, nontumor lung or frozen PBMC. This clonotype was seen once.

The J gene is TRBJ2-1, the V gene TRBV11-2; 8 bases match TRBD1. The specimen was PBMCs, collected at follow-up. This sequence was found in a male donor with early-stage non-small cell lung cancer. CDR3 sequence (DNA): TGTGCCAGCAGCTGGCCAGGACAGGGCAATGAGCAGTTCTTC. This codes for CASSWPGQGNEQFF.